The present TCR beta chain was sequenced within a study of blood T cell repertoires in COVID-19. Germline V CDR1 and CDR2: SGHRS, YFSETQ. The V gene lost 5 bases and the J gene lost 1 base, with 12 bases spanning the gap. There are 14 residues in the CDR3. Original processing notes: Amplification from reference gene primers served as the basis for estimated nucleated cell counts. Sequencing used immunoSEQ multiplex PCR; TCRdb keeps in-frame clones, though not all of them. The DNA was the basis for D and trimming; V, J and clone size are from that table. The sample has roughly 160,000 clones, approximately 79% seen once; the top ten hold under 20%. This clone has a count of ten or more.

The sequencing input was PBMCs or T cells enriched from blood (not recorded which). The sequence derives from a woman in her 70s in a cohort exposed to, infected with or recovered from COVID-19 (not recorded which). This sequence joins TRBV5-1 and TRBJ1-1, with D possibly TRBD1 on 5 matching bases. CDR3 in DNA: TGCGCCAGCAGGGCAGGGCGAGAGAACACTGAAGCTTTCTTT. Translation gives CASRAGRENTEAFF.